This is a list of T cell receptor beta chains from one sample in a study of shared clonotypes between healthy human individuals. Assay used: immunoSEQ multiplex PCR; TCRdb lists only in-frame clones, some missing. This sample has more than 550,000 clones, with roughly 72% found just once. Sequencing input: memory CD4+ T cells sorted from blood. These receptors all come from a young woman in good health. Both conserved end residues are part of each CDR3. The order of the fields is J gene, V gene, D gene, clone size, CDR3 DNA, CDR3 protein. D genes are given only for firm matches. Size tells how often a clone was seen (once, few, many) or the class of an expanded clone, and some rows leave it out.

J gene: TRBJ2-3; V gene: TRBV5-4; D gene: NA; clone size: NA; CDR3 DNA: TGTGCCAGCAGCTTCTTCCTAGCGGATACGCAGTATTTT; CDR3 protein: CASSFFLADTQYF
J gene: TRBJ2-3; V gene: TRBV19; D gene: NA; clone size: NA; CDR3 DNA: TGTGCCAGTAGTATAGGGGCCAGCAACTTGCCAGTTACGCAGTATTTT; CDR3 protein: CASSIGASNLPVTQYF
J gene: TRBJ2-5; V gene: TRBV28; D gene: TRBD1; clone size: NA; CDR3 DNA: TGTGCCAGCAGTCCTCTGGGGGACAGGGGTAAAGAGACCCAGTACTTC; CDR3 protein: CASSPLGDRGKETQYF
J gene: TRBJ2-7; V gene: TRBV7-6; D gene: TRBD1; clone size: NA; CDR3 DNA: TGTGCCAGCAGCCCTACGGGACAGGACTACGAGCAGTACTTC; CDR3 protein: CASSPTGQDYEQYF
J gene: TRBJ2-1; V gene: TRBV5-4; D gene: NA; clone size: NA; CDR3 DNA: TGTGCCAGCAGCTTGTCTCTAGCGTCTTACAATGAGCAGTTCTTC; CDR3 protein: CASSLSLASYNEQFF
J gene: TRBJ1-5; V gene: TRBV28; D gene: TRBD1; clone size: few; CDR3 DNA: TGTGCCAGCAGGTCTCCGGGACAGGGGCCAACTTTGCCCCAGCATTTT; CDR3 protein: CASRSPGQGPTLPQHF
J gene: TRBJ1-2; V gene: TRBV6-6; D gene: NA; clone size: NA; CDR3 DNA: TGTGCCAGCAAAACTGTCACGCGGGGATCTGAGGGCTACACCTTC; CDR3 protein: CASKTVTRGSEGYTF
J gene: TRBJ2-3; V gene: TRBV9; D gene: NA; clone size: few; CDR3 DNA: TGTGCCAGCAGCGTAGCTGCAGATACGCAGTATTTT; CDR3 protein: CASSVAADTQYF
J gene: TRBJ2-3; V gene: TRBV19; D gene: NA; clone size: NA; CDR3 DNA: TGTGCCAGTAGTACCCAGGGCACAGATACGCAGTATTTT; CDR3 protein: CASSTQGTDTQYF
J gene: TRBJ2-2; V gene: TRBV5-1; D gene: NA; clone size: NA; CDR3 DNA: TGCGCCAGCACACCCCACGACTCACGAGGCACCGGGGAGCTGTTTTTT; CDR3 protein: CASTPHDSRGTGELFF
J gene: TRBJ2-3; V gene: TRBV28; D gene: NA; clone size: NA; CDR3 DNA: TGTGCCAGCAGTTCCCAGCGGACAGATACGCAGTATTTT; CDR3 protein: CASSSQRTDTQYF
J gene: TRBJ2-7; V gene: TRBV7-6; D gene: TRBD2; clone size: NA; CDR3 DNA: TGTGCCAGCAGCAACCGACTAGCGGGGGCCCCCGAGCAGTACTTC; CDR3 protein: CASSNRLAGAPEQYF
J gene: TRBJ2-7; V gene: TRBV5-1; D gene: NA; clone size: NA; CDR3 DNA: TGCGCCAGCAGCTCCGGACAGTCCTACGAGCAGTACTTC; CDR3 protein: CASSSGQSYEQYF
J gene: TRBJ2-2; V gene: TRBV13; D gene: NA; clone size: NA; CDR3 DNA: TGTGCCAGCAGCTTAGGGGAGGCCGGGGAGCTGTTTTTT; CDR3 protein: CASSLGEAGELFF
J gene: TRBJ2-7; V gene: TRBV28; D gene: TRBD2; clone size: NA; CDR3 DNA: TGTGCCAGCAGTACTCCCCACGGCGGGAGGGTATCCTACGAGCAGTACTTC; CDR3 protein: CASSTPHGGRVSYEQYF
J gene: TRBJ2-6; V gene: TRBV28; D gene: NA; clone size: NA; CDR3 DNA: TGTGCCAGTGGACCAGGGTTTAGCTTTAACCCTTTTAGATCTGGGGCCAACGTCCTGACTTTC; CDR3 protein: CASGPGFSFNPFRSGANVLTF
J gene: TRBJ1-1; V gene: TRBV5-1; D gene: TRBD1; clone size: NA; CDR3 DNA: TGCGCCAGCAGCCGGACAGGGTCGTCTGAAGCTTTCTTT; CDR3 protein: CASSRTGSSEAFF
J gene: TRBJ2-7; V gene: TRBV30; D gene: TRBD2; clone size: few; CDR3 DNA: TGTGCCGCCGATGGCCCGGGAGGCATCGGGGAGCAGTACTTC; CDR3 protein: CAADGPGGIGEQYF
J gene: TRBJ1-1; V gene: TRBV29-1; D gene: TRBD1; clone size: NA; CDR3 DNA: TGCAGCGTTGAAGAACAGGGGGTGCGCGCTTTCTTT; CDR3 protein: CSVEEQGVRAFF
J gene: TRBJ2-2; V gene: TRBV14; D gene: TRBD2; clone size: NA; CDR3 DNA: TGTGCCAGCAGCCAAGAAAGACCGGGACTAGCGGGAGTAGGGGGAACCGGGGAGCTGTTTTTT; CDR3 protein: CASSQERPGLAGVGGTGELFF
J gene: TRBJ2-5; V gene: TRBV15; D gene: NA; clone size: NA; CDR3 DNA: TGTGCCACCAGCAGAGATCGGTACGAGGGAGCGGGGACCCAGTACTTC; CDR3 protein: CATSRDRYEGAGTQYF
J gene: TRBJ2-7; V gene: TRBV7-2; D gene: NA; clone size: few; CDR3 DNA: TGTGCCAGCAGCCCGGACTCCCCGATCGGAGAGCAGTACTTC; CDR3 protein: CASSPDSPIGEQYF
J gene: TRBJ2-7; V gene: TRBV6-1; D gene: NA; clone size: NA; CDR3 DNA: TGTGCCAGCAGTGGAGCCCCATACTCCGAGCAGTACTTC; CDR3 protein: CASSGAPYSEQYF
J gene: TRBJ2-1; V gene: TRBV9; D gene: TRBD1; clone size: NA; CDR3 DNA: TGTGCCAGCAGCCTTCGACAGGGGCCAGACGACGATGAGCAGTTCTTC; CDR3 protein: CASSLRQGPDDDEQFF
J gene: TRBJ2-1; V gene: TRBV7-9; D gene: TRBD2; clone size: NA; CDR3 DNA: TGTGCCAGCAGCTTGGGTTTAGCGGGAGCCTACAATGAGCAGTTCTTC; CDR3 protein: CASSLGLAGAYNEQFF
J gene: TRBJ1-3; V gene: TRBV5-6; D gene: NA; clone size: NA; CDR3 DNA: TGTGCCAGCAGCTTCCTTACCGCGGGAAACACCATATATTTT; CDR3 protein: CASSFLTAGNTIYF
J gene: TRBJ2-5; V gene: TRBV5-6; D gene: NA; clone size: NA; CDR3 DNA: TGTGCCAGCAGCTTGGGGCCAGGGGCCATTGGGGGGACCCAGTACTTC; CDR3 protein: CASSLGPGAIGGTQYF
J gene: TRBJ2-2; V gene: TRBV7-2; D gene: NA; clone size: NA; CDR3 DNA: TGTGCCAGCAGTATTTGGGAGAACACCGGGGAGCTGTTTTTT; CDR3 protein: CASSIWENTGELFF
J gene: TRBJ2-7; V gene: TRBV6-6; D gene: NA; clone size: few; CDR3 DNA: TGTGCCAGCAGTGGGGACCTTGCCTACGAGCAGTACTTC; CDR3 protein: CASSGDLAYEQYF